The 31 T cell receptor beta chains below all came from one sample that was sequenced in a study of cytomegalovirus exposure and HLA in healthy donors. This table comes from immunoSEQ multiplex PCR, and its TCRdb copy is limited to in-frame clones, with some not included. The sample has approximately 220,000 clones, around 80% seen once. The sequencing input was PBMCs. Every receptor here comes from a woman aged 25 to 39 in good health and CMV-seropositive.

This chain links TRBV27 with TRBJ2-7; 7 nucleotides match TRBD2. The CDR3 loop spans 14 amino acids. V was pared by 4 bases and J by 2 bases, with 5 bases of the junction left unmatched. CDR1 and CDR2 from the germline V gene are MNHEY and SMNVEV (reference sequence). DNA of the CDR3: TGTGCCAGCAGTTCAAGCGGGACTACCTACGAGCAGTACTTC. It specifies CASSSSGTTYEQYF.

The chain carries TRBV30 and TRBJ1-2; TRBD1 is a possible D gene (5 bases). The CDR3 sequence is 14 residues long. Trimming removed 0 bases at V and 4 bases at J, with 12 bases between. The germline gives CDR1 GTSNPN, CDR2 SVGIG (reference sequence). The CDR3 DNA reads TGTGCCTGGAGTGTACCAGGGTCTACCTATGGCTACACCTTC. Protein: CAWSVPGSTYGYTF.

Here the CDR3 reads CASSLRDRDNEQFF. As DNA, the CDR3 is TGTGCCAGCAGCTTGCGGGACAGAGACAATGAGCAGTTCTTC. V gene TRBV5-6 combines with J gene TRBJ2-1, with 7 bases matching TRBD1. Per germline, CDR1 SGHDT and CDR2 YYEEEE. CDR3 size: 14 residues. V trimming: 1 base; J trimming: 5 bases; junction bases outside the gene matches: 3.

This chain uses TRBV7-9 with TRBJ2-7; D gene unclear. CDR1 and CDR2 (germline): SEHNR, FQNEAQ (reference sequence). The CDR3 length is 14 residues. Trimming stripped 7 bases from V and 2 bases from J, with 15 bases between. The CDR3: CASIHRSHPYEQYF. The CDR3 bases are TGTGCCAGCATTCACCGGAGTCATCCCTACGAGCAGTACTTC.

The chain carries TRBV10-1 and TRBJ2-5; unclear D gene. This CDR3 is 14 amino acids long. The V end lost 0 bases, the J end lost 1 base, and 6 bases lay between the germline ends. Germline values: CDR1 WNHNN, CDR2 SYGVQD (reference sequence). This CDR3 reads CASSESSLQETQYF. The CDR3 bases are TGCGCCAGCAGTGAGTCGTCCCTCCAAGAGACCCAGTACTTC.

The chain joins TRBV30 to TRBJ2-7; 7 nucleotides agree with TRBD2. Germline V CDR1 and CDR2: GTSNPN, SVGIG (reference sequence). This CDR3 is 14 amino acids long. Trimming at V came to 6 bases and at J to 0 bases, leaving 8 bases not matched to a gene. CDR3 loop: CACQIGLGSYEQYF. The CDR3 bases are TGTGCCTGTCAAATCGGACTAGGCTCCTACGAGCAGTACTTC.

The chain uses TRBV10-3 and TRBJ1-1, with no clear D. The germline CDR1 and CDR2 sequences are ENHRY and SYGVKD. The CDR3 is made up of 12 amino acids. V was cut by 10 bases and J by 1 base, with 10 bases left in between. The CDR3 loop reads CATWRGNTEAFF. CDR3 nucleotide sequence: TGTGCCACCTGGCGGGGGAACACTGAAGCTTTCTTT.

This sequence joins TRBV5-1 and TRBJ2-2, with D unresolved. The CDR3 extends over 15 amino acids. Trimming pared 2 bases from V and 3 bases from J, leaving 11 bases between. CDR1 and CDR2 (germline): SGHRS, YFSETQ. The chain's CDR3 is CASSFISLDTGELFF. CDR3 in DNA: TGCGCCAGCAGCTTCATCTCCCTAGACACCGGGGAGCTGTTTTTT.

J is TRBJ2-7 and V is TRBV4-1, with a possible D match to TRBD1 (6 bases). Per the germline V gene, CDR1 is MGHRA and CDR2 is YSYEKL. V was pared by 1 base and J by 4 bases, with 11 bases between. The CDR3 spans 14 residues. The CDR3 here is CASSQVRRGYEQYF. The CDR3 DNA sequence: TGCGCCAGCAGCCAAGTTCGCAGGGGATACGAGCAGTACTTC.

This chain connects TRBV29-1 to TRBJ1-2, with TRBD1 as a possible D gene (5 bases). In germline, CDR1 is SQVTM, CDR2 ANQGSEA. The V and J ends lost 0 bases and 2 bases respectively, with 19 bases between them. This CDR3 comprises 17 residues. CDR3 loop: CSVEDAREVGLNYGYTF. In DNA form, the CDR3 reads TGCAGCGTTGAAGACGCCCGCGAGGTGGGGCTAAACTATGGCTACACCTTC. The variable domain in full, completed from reference TRBV29-1 and TRBJ1-2, reads SAVISQKPSRDICQRGTSLTIQCQVDSQVTMMFWYRQQPGQSLTLIATANQGSEATYESGFVIDKFPISRPNLTFSTLTVSNMSPEDSSIYLCSVEDAREVGLNYGYTFGSGTRLTVV.

This clone was seen only a few times. The same CDR3 can be traced to other DNA sequences in this sample. This rearrangement joins TRBV30 to TRBJ1-5; D is perhaps TRBD1 (6 bases). The germline V gene has CDR1 GTSNPN and CDR2 SVGIG (reference sequence). Trimming left V 1 base short and J 2 bases short, with 6 bases between. This CDR3 spans 13 amino acids. The CDR3 nucleotides read TGTGCCTGGAGTGGACAGGGCAATCAGCCCCAGCATTTT. Translated: CAWSGQGNQPQHF.

The chain combines TRBV9 with TRBJ1-4; D unresolved. CDR3 length equals 15 residues. The germline V gene has CDR1 SGDLS and CDR2 YYNGEE. V was pared by 6 bases and J by 5 bases, with 17 bases between. CDR3 nucleotides: TGTGCCAGCACTCTCGGTCGGGGATTAAATGAAAAACTGTTTTTT. Encoded protein: CASTLGRGLNEKLFF.

This chain joins TRBV9 and TRBJ1-5; D is uncertain. Trimming removed 3 bases from V and 6 bases from J, with 10 bases in between. Germline V lookup: CDR1 SGDLS, CDR2 YYNGEE. The CDR3 loop spans 13 amino acids. The CDR3 loop is CASSGEGSQPQHF. The CDR3 nucleotides read TGTGCCAGCAGCGGTGAGGGTAGTCAGCCCCAGCATTTT.

The chain carries TRBV27 and TRBJ2-3; 8 nucleotides match TRBD2. Germline assignment: CDR1 MNHEY and CDR2 SMNVEV (reference sequence). This CDR3 comprises 15 residues. V was clipped by 3 bases and J by 7 bases; unmatched bases: 9. CDR3 DNA sequence: TGTGCCAGCAGTTTGTTTGCGGGAGGAGACTATACGCAGTATTTT. The encoded protein is CASSLFAGGDYTQYF.

V gene TRBV18 combines with J gene TRBJ1-5; D may be TRBD1 (5 bases). The germline V gene encodes CDR1 KGHSH and CDR2 LQKENI. V was clipped by 3 bases and J by 1 base, with 10 bases between them. CDR3 size: 15 residues. For the CDR3, the DNA is TGTGCCAGCTCACCGGGTAGACAGAGCAATCAGCCCCAGCATTTT. Translating it yields CASSPGRQSNQPQHF.

The gene calls are TRBV6-1 and TRBJ1-1; TRBD1 matches 7 bases. This CDR3 region has 15 residues. With 0 bases clipped from V and 5 bases from J, the junction kept 6 bases outside the gene matches. The V gene's germline CDR1 is MNHNS and CDR2 SASEGT. The CDR3: CASSEAGTERTEAFF. In DNA, the CDR3 is TGTGCCAGCAGTGAAGCGGGGACAGAGAGGACTGAAGCTTTCTTT.

CDR3 residues: CASSFIMNTEAFF. The CDR3 DNA reads TGTGCCAGCAGCTTTATAATGAACACTGAAGCTTTCTTT. The genes are TRBV7-2 and TRBJ1-1; D not resolved. CDR3 length equals 13 residues. Trimming removed 3 bases from V and 0 bases from J, with 5 bases in between. Germline-derived CDR1 and CDR2 are SGHTA and FQGNSA. The full variable domain, rest sourced from reference TRBV7-2 and TRBJ1-1, is GAGVSQSPSNKVTEKGKDVELRCDPISGHTALYWYRQSLGQGLEFLIYFQGNSAPDKSGLPSDRFSAERTGGSVSTLTIQRTQQEDSAVYLCASSFIMNTEAFFGQGTRLTVV.

This chain uses TRBV6-5 with TRBJ2-7, with D perhaps TRBD1 (5 bases). The V end lost 0 bases, the J end lost 5 bases, and 11 bases lay between the germline ends. The germline V gene encodes CDR1 MNHEY and CDR2 SVGAGI. The CDR3 is made up of 14 amino acids. CDR3 nucleotides: TGTGCCAGCAGTTACTCCGCAGGGCGTCACGAGCAGTACTTC. It encodes CASSYSAGRHEQYF.

The genes are TRBV7-6 and TRBJ1-1; no clear D gene. The CDR3 has 15 residues. Germline-derived CDR1 and CDR2 are SGHVS and FNYEAQ. The V end was cut by 4 bases, the J end by 0 bases, with 12 bases between. The CDR3 loop is CASSSQTSLNTEAFF. CDR3 in DNA: TGTGCCAGCAGCTCCCAAACCTCATTGAACACTGAAGCTTTCTTT. The full variable domain, completed using reference TRBV7-6 and TRBJ1-1, is GAGVSQSPRYKVTKRGQDVALRCDPISGHVSLYWYRQALGQGPEFLTYFNYEAQQDKSGLPNDRFSAERPEGSISTLTIQRTEQRDSAMYRCASSSQTSLNTEAFFGQGTRLTVV.

The chain employs TRBV13 and TRBJ1-1; 11 bases align to TRBD1. This CDR3 comprises 15 residues. Germline values: CDR1 PRHDT, CDR2 FYEKMQ (reference sequence). Losses at the gene ends were 2 bases for V and 7 bases for J; bases not matched to a gene: 6. This CDR3 reads CASSLWGQGVDEAFF. CDR3 nucleotides: TGTGCCAGCAGCTTATGGGGACAGGGGGTTGATGAAGCTTTCTTT.

This clone was seen only a few times. The chain carries TRBV2 and TRBJ1-2; TRBD1 is a possible D gene (6 bases). The CDR3 is 15 residues long. V was cut by 8 bases and J by 4 bases, with 20 bases left in between. The germline CDR1 and CDR2 sequences are SNHLY and FYNNEI. Written as DNA, the CDR3 is TGTGCCAGCTCGGGGGGGGCCGCCTTCTCCTATGGCTACACCTTC. This sequence encodes CASSGGAAFSYGYTF.

The chain carries TRBV18 and TRBJ2-5, with D unclear. CDR1 is KGHSH and CDR2 is LQKENI in the germline V gene. There are 14 residues in the CDR3. Trimming removed 1 base at V and 2 bases at J, with 8 bases between. CDR3 protein: CASSPLAYQETQYF. The CDR3 DNA is TGTGCCAGCTCACCACTAGCATATCAAGAGACCCAGTACTTC.

The chain has TRBV4-1 and TRBJ2-7; no reliable D call. CDR3 size: 13 residues. Germline values: CDR1 MGHRA, CDR2 YSYEKL. V was shortened by 5 bases and J by 3 bases, with 11 bases between the two germline ends. CDR3 protein: CASSSSRYYEQYF. CDR3 DNA sequence: TGCGCCAGCAGCTCGAGCAGATACTACGAGCAGTACTTC.

The chain uses TRBV7-2 and TRBJ2-4, with D perhaps matching TRBD2 (5 bases). The CDR3 covers 16 residues. Germline V gene data show CDR1 as SGHTA and CDR2 as FQGNSA. Trimming pared 4 bases from V and 0 bases from J, leaving 13 bases between. CDR3: CASSSIPGLAKNIQYF. CDR3 in DNA: TGTGCCAGCAGCTCCATCCCAGGACTAGCCAAAAACATTCAGTACTTC.

This sequence joins TRBV2 and TRBJ2-7, with D possibly being TRBD2 (6 bases). Trimming removed 5 bases from V and 4 bases from J, with 15 bases in between. Germline V CDR1 and CDR2: SNHLY, FYNNEI. The length of the CDR3 is 14 residues. CDR3 amino acids: CASSLLGSGYEQYF. The CDR3 region has the DNA TGTGCCAGCAGTTTATTAGGGAGCGGGTACGAGCAGTACTTC.

The chain links TRBV7-8 to TRBJ1-2; D perhaps matches TRBD1 (5 bases). CDR1 and CDR2 from the germline V gene are SGHVS and FQNEAQ. V was trimmed by 5 bases and J by 1 base, leaving 14 bases between them. The CDR3 covers 15 residues. The CDR3 bases are TGTGCCAGCAGCCCTCGGGACCCCTTTAACTATGGCTACACCTTC. It translates to CASSPRDPFNYGYTF.

This clone was seen more than once but under ten times. The V call is TRBV5-1, the J call TRBJ2-2, with D possibly TRBD1 on 5 matching bases. The length of the CDR3 is 15 residues. The V end lost 1 base, the J end lost 7 bases, and 14 bases lay between the germline ends. Germline V gene sequence: CDR1 SGHRS, CDR2 YFSETQ. Written as DNA, the CDR3 is TGCGCCAGCAGCTTGTTATCAGGGTTAGGCGGGGAGCTGTTTTTT. This gives the protein CASSLLSGLGGELFF.

The genes are TRBV5-6 and TRBJ1-2; D is perhaps TRBD1 (5 bases). Trimming shortened V by 4 bases and J by 4 bases, and 17 bases separated the two germline ends. This CDR3 is 15 amino acids long. CDR1 is SGHDT and CDR2 is YYEEEE in the germline V gene. The CDR3 bases are TGTGCCAGCAGCCCGGTACAGTCAAGGGGCTATGGCTACACCTTC. It translates to CASSPVQSRGYGYTF.

The chain recombines TRBV6-7 with TRBJ2-5, with 7 bases lining up with TRBD1. TRBV6-7 is labeled an ORF, and its function is uncertain. V lost 6 bases, J lost 2 bases, and 3 bases stayed unmatched. The CDR3 spans 13 residues. The CDR3 bases are TGTGCCAGCAGGGGGACAGCACAAGAGACCCAGTACTTC. It specifies CASRGTAQETQYF.

The chain links TRBV4-3 to TRBJ1-2, with D possibly being TRBD1 (5 bases). Trimming took 1 base from V and 2 from J, leaving 11 bases between them. This CDR3 spans 15 amino acids. CDR1 is LGHNA, CDR2 YSLEER, per germline. Here the CDR3 reads CASSQGPGANYGYTF. Written as DNA, the CDR3 is TGCGCCAGCAGCCAAGGGCCCGGGGCCAACTATGGCTACACCTTC.

V is TRBV27 and J is TRBJ2-7; no clear D. The CDR3 is made up of 15 amino acids. In germline, CDR1 is MNHEY, CDR2 SMNVEV (reference sequence). Trimming took off 0 bases at V and 3 bases at J, with 12 bases between the two ends. CDR3 nucleotide sequence: TGTGCCAGCAGTTTATCTTGGGGAAATCTCTACGAGCAGTACTTC. Translated: CASSLSWGNLYEQYF.